The TCR beta chain described here comes from a study of identifying expanded T cells in peripheral blood. Libraries were prepared by immunoSEQ multiplex PCR; TCRdb keeps only in-frame clonotypes and omits some of them. The table includes over 75,000 clones, about nine tenths detected once. Germline V CDR1 and CDR2: SQVTM, ANQGSEA. V lost 7 bases and J lost 0, with 20 bases in between. This CDR3 has 16 residues. The chain carries TRBV29-1 and TRBJ2-3; possible D gene TRBD2, 7 bases. Material: blood. The sequence came from a person aged 18 to 70 in good health. The CDR3 coding sequence is TGCAGCGATCTGGATAGGGGGGGGGCAAGCACAGATACGCAGTATTTT. Amino acid sequence: CSDLDRGGASTDTQYF.